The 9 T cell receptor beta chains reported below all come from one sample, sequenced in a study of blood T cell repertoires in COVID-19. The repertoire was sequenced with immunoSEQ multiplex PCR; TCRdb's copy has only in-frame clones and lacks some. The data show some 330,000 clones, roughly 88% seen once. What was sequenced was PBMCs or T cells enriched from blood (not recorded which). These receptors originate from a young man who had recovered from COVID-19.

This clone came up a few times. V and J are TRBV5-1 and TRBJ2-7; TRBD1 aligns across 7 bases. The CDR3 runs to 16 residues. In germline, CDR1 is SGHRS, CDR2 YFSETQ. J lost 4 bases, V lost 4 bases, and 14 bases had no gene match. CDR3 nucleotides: TGCGCCAGCAGCCCCCCCGGGACAGAAAGTTCATACGAGCAGTACTTC. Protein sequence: CASSPPGTESSYEQYF. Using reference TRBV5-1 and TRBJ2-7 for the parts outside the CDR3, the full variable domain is KAGVTQTPRYLIKTRGQQVTLSCSPISGHRSVSWYQQTPGQGLQFLFEYFSETQRNKGNFPGRFSGRQFSNSRSEMNVSTLELGDSALYLCASSPPGTESSYEQYFGPGTRLTVT.

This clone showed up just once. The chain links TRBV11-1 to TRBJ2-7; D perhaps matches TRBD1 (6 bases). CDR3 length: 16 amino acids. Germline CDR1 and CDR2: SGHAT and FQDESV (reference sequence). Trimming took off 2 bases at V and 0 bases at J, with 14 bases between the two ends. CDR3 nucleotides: TGTGCCAGCAGCTTACGCCCCGGGACACACTCCTACGAGCAGTACTTC. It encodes CASSLRPGTHSYEQYF.

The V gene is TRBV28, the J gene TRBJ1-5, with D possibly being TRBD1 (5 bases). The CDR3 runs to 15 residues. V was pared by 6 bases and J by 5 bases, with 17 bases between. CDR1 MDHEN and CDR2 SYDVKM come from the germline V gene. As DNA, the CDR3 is TGTGCCAGCAGCACCTCGGGGGGGATTGATCAGCCCCAGCATTTT. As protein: CASSTSGGIDQPQHF. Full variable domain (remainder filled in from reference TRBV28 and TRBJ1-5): DVKVTQSSRYLVKRTGEKVFLECVQDMDHENMFWYRQDPGLGLRLIYFSYDVKMKEKGDIPEGYSVSREKKERFSLILESASTNQTSMYLCASSTSGGIDQPQHFGDGTRLSIL.

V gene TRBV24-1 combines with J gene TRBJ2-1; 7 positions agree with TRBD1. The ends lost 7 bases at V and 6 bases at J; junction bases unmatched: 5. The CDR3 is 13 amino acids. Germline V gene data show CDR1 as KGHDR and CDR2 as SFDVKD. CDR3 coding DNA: TGTGCCACCAGCGACAGGGCAATCAATGAGCAGTTCTTC. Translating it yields CATSDRAINEQFF.

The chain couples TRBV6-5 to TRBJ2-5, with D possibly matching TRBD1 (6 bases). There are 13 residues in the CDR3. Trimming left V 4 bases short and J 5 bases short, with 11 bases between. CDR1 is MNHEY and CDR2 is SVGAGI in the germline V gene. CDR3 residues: CASSSVGGETQYF. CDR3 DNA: TGTGCCAGCAGTTCCGTTGGGGGCGAGACCCAGTACTTC.

This chain's CDR3 is CASSPQPGQSSYEQYF. The DNA for the CDR3 is TGTGCCAGCTCACCTCAACCGGGACAGTCTTCCTACGAGCAGTACTTC. The rearrangement uses TRBV18 and TRBJ2-7; 7 bases line up with TRBD1. V lost 3 bases to trimming and J lost 1 base; unmatched junction nucleotides: 9. This CDR3 has 16 residues. CDR1 is KGHSH and CDR2 is LQKENI in the germline V gene.

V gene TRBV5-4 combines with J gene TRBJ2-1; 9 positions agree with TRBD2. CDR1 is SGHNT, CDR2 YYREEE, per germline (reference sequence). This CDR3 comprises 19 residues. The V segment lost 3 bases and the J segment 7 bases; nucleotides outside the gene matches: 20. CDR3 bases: TGTGCCAGCAGCTCCGGATATTCCCTCGGGCGGGGGGGTCAGAATGAGCAGTTCTTC. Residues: CASSSGYSLGRGGQNEQFF. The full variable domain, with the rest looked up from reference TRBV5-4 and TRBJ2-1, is ETGVTQSPTHLIKTRGQQVTLRCSSQSGHNTVSWYQQALGQGPQFIFQYYREEENGRGNFPPRFSGLQFPNYSSELNVNALELDDSALYLCASSSGYSLGRGGQNEQFFGPGTRLTVL.

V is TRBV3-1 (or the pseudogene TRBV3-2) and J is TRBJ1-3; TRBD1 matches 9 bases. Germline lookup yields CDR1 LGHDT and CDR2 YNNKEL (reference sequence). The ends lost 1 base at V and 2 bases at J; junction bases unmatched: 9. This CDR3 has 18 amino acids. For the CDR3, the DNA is TGTGCCAGCAGCCAAGGGTCCATACAGGGGGCGGCTGGAAACACCATATATTTT. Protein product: CASSQGSIQGAAGNTIYF.

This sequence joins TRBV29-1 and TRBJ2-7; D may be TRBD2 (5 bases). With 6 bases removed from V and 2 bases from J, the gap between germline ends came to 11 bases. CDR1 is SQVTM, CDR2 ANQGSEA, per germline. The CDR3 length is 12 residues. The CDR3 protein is CSVLDTTYEQYF. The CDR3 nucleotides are TGCAGCGTACTAGATACTACCTACGAGCAGTACTTC.